This record looks at one TCR beta chain sequence and its context. These data originate in a study of CD8 T cells in Susac syndrome. The V end was cut by 6 bases, the J end by 0 bases, with 9 bases between. Germline CDR1 MNHEY, CDR2 SMNVEV (reference sequence). The CDR3 consists of 15 residues. Sequencing of TCR beta covered CD8+ and CD4+ T cells obtained from blood. Relapsing-remitting disease, either stable or active, was present in the treatment-naive patients who were the multiple sclerosis controls. Negative isolation was used for CD8+ and CD4+ T cells and FACS enrichment for TEMRA cells. With random hexamers, 0.5 to 1 ug RNA was reverse transcribed. One entry per CDR3 protein results from TCRdb running MiXCR on the immunoSEQ multiplex PCR reads. The sample consists of 100,000 to 150,000 distinct CDR3 sequences, 85% to 95% of them appearing once.

This clonotype was sampled from a human donor with multiple sclerosis. Sample: CD4+ T cells from PBMCs. The J gene is TRBJ1-6, the V gene TRBV27; D is undetermined. The CDR3 region is CASRAGSSYNSPLHF. The CDR3 region has the DNA TGTGCCAGCAGGGCGGGCAGCTCCTATAATTCACCCCTCCACTTT.